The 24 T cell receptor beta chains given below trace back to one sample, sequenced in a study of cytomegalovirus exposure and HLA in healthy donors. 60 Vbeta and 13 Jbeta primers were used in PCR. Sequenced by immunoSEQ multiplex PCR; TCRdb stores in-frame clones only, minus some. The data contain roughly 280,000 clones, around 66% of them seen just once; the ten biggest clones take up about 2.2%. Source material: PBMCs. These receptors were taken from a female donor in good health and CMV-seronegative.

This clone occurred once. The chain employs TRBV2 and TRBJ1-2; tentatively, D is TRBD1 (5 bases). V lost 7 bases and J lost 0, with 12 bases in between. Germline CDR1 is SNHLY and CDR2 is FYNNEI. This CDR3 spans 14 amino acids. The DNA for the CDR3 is TGTGCCAGCACCCCAGGGTTACCTAACTATGGCTACACCTTC. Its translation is CASTPGLPNYGYTF.

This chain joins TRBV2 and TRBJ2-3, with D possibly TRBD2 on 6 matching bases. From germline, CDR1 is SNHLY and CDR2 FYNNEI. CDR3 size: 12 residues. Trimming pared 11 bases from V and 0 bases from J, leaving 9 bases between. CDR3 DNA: TGTGCCGGTAGCGGTAGCACAGATACGCAGTATTTT. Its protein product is CAGSGSTDTQYF.

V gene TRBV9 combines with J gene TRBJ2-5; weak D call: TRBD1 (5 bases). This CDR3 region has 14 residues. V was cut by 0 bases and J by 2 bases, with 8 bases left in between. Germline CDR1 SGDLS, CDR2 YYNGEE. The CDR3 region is CASSVVPGQETQYF. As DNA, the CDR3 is TGTGCCAGCAGCGTAGTTCCAGGGCAAGAGACCCAGTACTTC.

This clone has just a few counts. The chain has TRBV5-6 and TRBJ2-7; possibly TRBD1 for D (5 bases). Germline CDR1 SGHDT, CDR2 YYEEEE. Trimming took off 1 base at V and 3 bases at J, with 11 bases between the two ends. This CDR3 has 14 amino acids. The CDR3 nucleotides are TGTGCCAGCAGCTTGTTATCCAGGGTCTACGAGCAGTACTTC. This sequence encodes CASSLLSRVYEQYF.

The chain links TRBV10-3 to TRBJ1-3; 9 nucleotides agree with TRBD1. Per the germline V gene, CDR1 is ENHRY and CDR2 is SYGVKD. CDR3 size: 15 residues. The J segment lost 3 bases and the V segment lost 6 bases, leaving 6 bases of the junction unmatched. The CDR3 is CAISPGQGNGNTIYF. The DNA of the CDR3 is TGTGCCATCAGCCCGGGACAGGGTAATGGAAACACCATATATTTT.

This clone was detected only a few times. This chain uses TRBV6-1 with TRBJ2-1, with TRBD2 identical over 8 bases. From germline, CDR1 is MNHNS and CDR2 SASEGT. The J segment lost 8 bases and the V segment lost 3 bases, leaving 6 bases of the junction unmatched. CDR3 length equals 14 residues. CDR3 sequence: CASSDRGGRYEQFF. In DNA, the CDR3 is TGTGCCAGCAGTGACCGGGGGGGGCGGTATGAGCAGTTCTTC.

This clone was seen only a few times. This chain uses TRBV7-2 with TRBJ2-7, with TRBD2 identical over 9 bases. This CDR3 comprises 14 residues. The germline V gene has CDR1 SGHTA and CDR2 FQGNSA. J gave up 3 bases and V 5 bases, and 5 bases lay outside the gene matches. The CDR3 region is CASSPTSGYYEQYF. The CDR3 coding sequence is TGTGCCAGCAGCCCAACTAGCGGGTACTACGAGCAGTACTTC.

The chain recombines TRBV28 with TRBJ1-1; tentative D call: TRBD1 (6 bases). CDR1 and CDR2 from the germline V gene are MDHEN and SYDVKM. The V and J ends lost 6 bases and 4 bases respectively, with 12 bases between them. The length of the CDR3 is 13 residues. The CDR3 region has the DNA TGTGCCAGCAGGGGGGCCGGGGCCACTGAAGCTTTCTTT. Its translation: CASRGAGATEAFF.

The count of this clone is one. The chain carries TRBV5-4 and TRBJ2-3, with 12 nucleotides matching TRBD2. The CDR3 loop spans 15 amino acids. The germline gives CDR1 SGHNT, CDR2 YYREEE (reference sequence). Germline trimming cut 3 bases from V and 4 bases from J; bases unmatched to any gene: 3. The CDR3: CASSSSGRGPDTQYF. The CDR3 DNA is TGTGCCAGCAGCTCTAGCGGGAGGGGCCCAGATACGCAGTATTTT.

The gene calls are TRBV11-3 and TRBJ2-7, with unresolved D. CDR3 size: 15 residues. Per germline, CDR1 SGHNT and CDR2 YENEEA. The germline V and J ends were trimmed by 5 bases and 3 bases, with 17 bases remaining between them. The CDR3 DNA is TGTGCCAGCAGCCCCCCTCAATCTAGTTTCTACGAGCAGTACTTC. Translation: CASSPPQSSFYEQYF.

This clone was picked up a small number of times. CDR3 loop: CASSSLEAGAYEQYF. Here the CDR3 DNA reads TGTGCCAGCAGTTCGTTGGAAGCAGGGGCCTACGAGCAGTACTTC. This chain connects TRBV28 to TRBJ2-7; possible D gene TRBD1, 6 bases. The CDR3 totals 15 residues. The germline V gene has CDR1 MDHEN and CDR2 SYDVKM. The V gene lost 4 bases and the J gene lost 2 bases, with 15 bases spanning the gap.

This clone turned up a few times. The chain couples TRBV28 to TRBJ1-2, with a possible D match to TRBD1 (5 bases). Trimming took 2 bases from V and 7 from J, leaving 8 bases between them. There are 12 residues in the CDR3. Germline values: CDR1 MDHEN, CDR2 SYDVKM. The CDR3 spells CASSLGGLGYTF. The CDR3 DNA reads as TGTGCCAGCAGTTTAGGGGGACTTGGCTACACCTTC.

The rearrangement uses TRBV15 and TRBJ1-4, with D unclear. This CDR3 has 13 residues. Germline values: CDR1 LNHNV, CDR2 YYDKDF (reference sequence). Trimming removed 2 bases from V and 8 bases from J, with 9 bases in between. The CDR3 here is CATSRWGEEKLFF. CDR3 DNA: TGTGCCACCAGCAGATGGGGAGAAGAAAAACTGTTTTTT.

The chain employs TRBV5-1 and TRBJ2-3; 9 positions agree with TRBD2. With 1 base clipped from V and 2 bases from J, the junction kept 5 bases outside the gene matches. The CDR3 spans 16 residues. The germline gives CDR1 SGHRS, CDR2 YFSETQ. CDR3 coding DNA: TGCGCCAGCAGCTTGCTCGCGGGAGGGTTCACAGATACGCAGTATTTT. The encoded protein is CASSLLAGGFTDTQYF.

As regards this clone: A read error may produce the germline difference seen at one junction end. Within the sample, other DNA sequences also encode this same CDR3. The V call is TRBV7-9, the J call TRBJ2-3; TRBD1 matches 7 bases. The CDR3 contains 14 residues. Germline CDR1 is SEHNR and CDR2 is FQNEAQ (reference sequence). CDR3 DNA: TGTGCCAGCAGCTACGGACAGGTATTAGATACGCAATATTTT. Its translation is CASSYGQVLDTQYF.

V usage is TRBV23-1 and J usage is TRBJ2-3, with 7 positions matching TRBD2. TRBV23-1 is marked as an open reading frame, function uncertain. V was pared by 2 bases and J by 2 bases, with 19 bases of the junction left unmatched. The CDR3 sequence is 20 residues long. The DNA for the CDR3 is TGCGCCAGCAGTCAACGGCCTCCCCGTTCCCCTAGCGGAGTCACAGATACGCAGTATTTT. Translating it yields CASSQRPPRSPSGVTDTQYF.

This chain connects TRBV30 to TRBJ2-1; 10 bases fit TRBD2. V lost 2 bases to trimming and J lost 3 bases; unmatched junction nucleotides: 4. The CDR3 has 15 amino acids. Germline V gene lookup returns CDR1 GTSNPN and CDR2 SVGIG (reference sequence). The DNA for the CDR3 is TGTGCCTGGAGTACCGGGACTAGCGTCTACAATGAGCAGTTCTTC. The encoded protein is CAWSTGTSVYNEQFF.

Written as DNA, the CDR3 is TGTGCCAGCAGTTTACTGGAGAGCTCCTACAATGAGCAGTTCTTC. Protein sequence: CASSLLESSYNEQFF. V is TRBV27 and J is TRBJ2-1; D is undetermined. V shed 2 bases and J shed 0 bases, with 8 bases lying between them. CDR1 is MNHEY and CDR2 is SMNVEV in the germline V gene (reference sequence). The CDR3 contains 15 residues.

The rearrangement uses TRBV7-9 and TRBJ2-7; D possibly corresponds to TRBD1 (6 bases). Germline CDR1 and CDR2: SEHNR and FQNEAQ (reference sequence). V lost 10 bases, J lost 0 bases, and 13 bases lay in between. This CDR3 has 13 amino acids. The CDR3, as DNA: TGTGCCATCGAAGGACAGAGCTCCTACGAGCAGTACTTC. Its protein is CAIEGQSSYEQYF.

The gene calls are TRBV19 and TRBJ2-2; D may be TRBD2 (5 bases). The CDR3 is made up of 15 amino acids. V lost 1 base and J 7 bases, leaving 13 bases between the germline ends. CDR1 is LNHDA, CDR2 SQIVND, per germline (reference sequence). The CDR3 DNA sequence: TGTGCCAGTAGTATAGTCCGGGGTTTGCGCGGGGAGCTGTTTTTT. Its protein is CASSIVRGLRGELFF.

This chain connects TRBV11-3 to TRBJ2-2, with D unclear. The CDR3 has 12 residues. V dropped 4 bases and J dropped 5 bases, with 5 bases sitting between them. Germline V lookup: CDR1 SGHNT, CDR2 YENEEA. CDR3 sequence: CASSSLTGELFF. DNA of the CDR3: TGTGCCAGCAGCTCCTTAACCGGGGAGCTGTTTTTT.

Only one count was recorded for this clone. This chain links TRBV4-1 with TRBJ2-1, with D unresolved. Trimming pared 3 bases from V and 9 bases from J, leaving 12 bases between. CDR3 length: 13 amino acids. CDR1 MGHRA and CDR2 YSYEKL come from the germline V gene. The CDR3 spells CASSHLNSGEQFF. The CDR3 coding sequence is TGCGCCAGCAGCCATCTCAACTCGGGTGAGCAGTTCTTC.

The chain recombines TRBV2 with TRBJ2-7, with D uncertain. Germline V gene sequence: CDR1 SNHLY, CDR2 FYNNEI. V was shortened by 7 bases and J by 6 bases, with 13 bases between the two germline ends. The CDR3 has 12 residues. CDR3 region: CASTDTVAEQYF. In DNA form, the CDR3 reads TGTGCCAGCACCGATACGGTAGCCGAGCAGTACTTC. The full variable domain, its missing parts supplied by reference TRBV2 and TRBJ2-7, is EPEVTQTPSHQVTQMGQEVILRCVPISNHLYFYWYRQILGQKVEFLVSFYNNEISEKSEIFDDQFSVERPDGSNFTLKIRSTKLEDSAMYFCASTDTVAEQYFGPGTRLTVT.

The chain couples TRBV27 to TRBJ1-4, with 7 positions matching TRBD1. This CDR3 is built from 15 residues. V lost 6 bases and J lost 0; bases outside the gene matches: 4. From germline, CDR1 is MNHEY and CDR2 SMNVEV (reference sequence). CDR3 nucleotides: TGTGCCAGCAGCTCCGGGACAGCAACTAATGAAAAACTGTTTTTT. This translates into CASSSGTATNEKLFF.